Listed below are T cell receptor beta chains from one sample, sequenced in a study of cytomegalovirus exposure and HLA in healthy donors. Here immunoSEQ multiplex PCR was the method, and the copy in TCRdb shows in-frame clones only, minus some. Of some 150,000 clones listed, 60% to 80% were seen once; the top ten hold roughly 1.1%. Sequenced: PBMCs. Every receptor here comes from a male donor in good health and CMV-seronegative. Both conserved end residues are part of each CDR3. A D gene is named only where the DNA matches it firmly. Not all rows give a size; the values are once, few, many and, for expanded clones, a class.

v_gene: TRBV9; j_gene: TRBJ1-4; abundance: -; d_gene: TRBD1; CDR3nt: TGTGCCAGCAGCGTAGCAGGGTGGGGGACAGGAGAAAAACTGTTTTTT; CDR3aa: CASSVAGWGTGEKLFF
v_gene: TRBV4-3; j_gene: TRBJ2-7; abundance: -; d_gene: TRBD1; CDR3nt: TGCGCCAGCAGCCCTTCGACAGGGATGAGCTCCTACGAGCAGTACTTC; CDR3aa: CASSPSTGMSSYEQYF
v_gene: TRBV7-9; j_gene: TRBJ2-5; abundance: -; d_gene: TRBD2; CDR3nt: TGTGCCAGCAGCTTAGGGGCTAGCGGGGGGACAGAGACCCAGTACTTC; CDR3aa: CASSLGASGGTETQYF
v_gene: TRBV18; j_gene: TRBJ1-4; abundance: -; d_gene: -; CDR3nt: TGTGCCAGCTCAACATCCCAGGGACACGATGAAAAACTGTTTTTT; CDR3aa: CASSTSQGHDEKLFF
v_gene: TRBV11-2; j_gene: TRBJ2-7; abundance: -; d_gene: -; CDR3nt: TGTGCCAGCAGCTTCGGGACATTCTACGAGCAGTACTTC; CDR3aa: CASSFGTFYEQYF
v_gene: TRBV5-1; j_gene: TRBJ1-1; abundance: -; d_gene: -; CDR3nt: TGCGCCAGCAGCCGCGGGACTGACGTTTCGAACACTGAAGCTTTCTTT; CDR3aa: CASSRGTDVSNTEAFF
v_gene: TRBV9; j_gene: TRBJ2-3; abundance: -; d_gene: -; CDR3nt: TGTGCCAGCAGCGTAGCTGATACAAGCACAGATACGCAGTATTTT; CDR3aa: CASSVADTSTDTQYF
v_gene: TRBV7-3; j_gene: TRBJ1-3; abundance: -; d_gene: TRBD1; CDR3nt: TGTGCCAGCAGCCCGGGGCAGGGGGCGAACACCATATATTTT; CDR3aa: CASSPGQGANTIYF
v_gene: TRBV5-4; j_gene: TRBJ1-2; abundance: -; d_gene: TRBD1; CDR3nt: TGTGCCAGCAGCGCCAACCGGGACAGGCTCTATGGCTACACCTTC; CDR3aa: CASSANRDRLYGYTF
v_gene: TRBV9; j_gene: TRBJ2-7; abundance: -; d_gene: TRBD1; CDR3nt: TGTGCCAGCAGCCCTCGGACAGGGGCCCAGTCCGAGCAGTACTTC; CDR3aa: CASSPRTGAQSEQYF
v_gene: TRBV5-6; j_gene: TRBJ1-2; abundance: -; d_gene: TRBD1; CDR3nt: TGTGCCAGCAGCTTGAACAGGGGAGCATTCGGCTACACCTTC; CDR3aa: CASSLNRGAFGYTF
v_gene: TRBV27; j_gene: TRBJ1-3; abundance: -; d_gene: -; CDR3nt: TGTGCGTGCCAGCAGTTTAACAGGGTAGGAAACACCATATATTTT; CDR3aa: CACQQFNRVGNTIYF
v_gene: TRBV5-1; j_gene: TRBJ2-1; abundance: -; d_gene: -; CDR3nt: TGCGCCAGCAGCTCCAGGGTGAATGAGCAGTTCTTC; CDR3aa: CASSSRVNEQFF
v_gene: TRBV10-3; j_gene: TRBJ1-1; abundance: once; d_gene: -; CDR3nt: TGTGCCATCAGTAAAGGAGGTGACAGGCTCACTGAAGCTTTCTTT; CDR3aa: CAISKGGDRLTEAFF
v_gene: TRBV6-1; j_gene: TRBJ1-5; abundance: -; d_gene: -; CDR3nt: TGTGCCAGCAGTGAATTCCCAGGGTCTAGCAATCAGCCCCAGCATTTT; CDR3aa: CASSEFPGSSNQPQHF
v_gene: TRBV6-5; j_gene: TRBJ2-7; abundance: few; d_gene: TRBD2; CDR3nt: TGTGCCAGCAGTTACTCGTTCGGGGGGACTCGGTACTTC; CDR3aa: CASSYSFGGTRYF
v_gene: TRBV15; j_gene: TRBJ2-2; abundance: -; d_gene: TRBD2; CDR3nt: TGTGCCACCAGCAGAGATTCGGGGGGGAACACCGGGGAGCTGTTTTTT; CDR3aa: CATSRDSGGNTGELFF
v_gene: TRBV9; j_gene: TRBJ1-6; abundance: -; d_gene: -; CDR3nt: TGTGCCAGCAGCCTAACGACAGGCTTGGGCTCACCCCTCCACTTT; CDR3aa: CASSLTTGLGSPLHF
v_gene: TRBV5-6; j_gene: TRBJ1-5; abundance: -; d_gene: -; CDR3nt: TGTGCCAGCAGCTTGGAATACGGAGCCTCGCGGCGCAATCAGCCCCAGCATTTT; CDR3aa: CASSLEYGASRRNQPQHF
v_gene: TRBV30; j_gene: TRBJ1-5; abundance: -; d_gene: -; CDR3nt: TGTGCCTGGAGTGTAAACAGCCCGAATCAGCCCCAGCATTTT; CDR3aa: CAWSVNSPNQPQHF
v_gene: TRBV19; j_gene: TRBJ1-3; abundance: few; d_gene: -; CDR3nt: TGTGCCACCTCTCCAGGGGCTTCTGGAAACACCATATATTTT; CDR3aa: CATSPGASGNTIYF
v_gene: TRBV7-9; j_gene: TRBJ2-5; abundance: -; d_gene: TRBD1; CDR3nt: TGTGCCAGCAGCTTGATGACAGGGGGGGATCAAGAGACCCAGTACTTC; CDR3aa: CASSLMTGGDQETQYF
v_gene: TRBV27; j_gene: TRBJ1-2; abundance: -; d_gene: TRBD1; CDR3nt: TGTGCCAGCAGTCCCCTGACAGGGTACTATGGCTACACCTTC; CDR3aa: CASSPLTGYYGYTF
v_gene: TRBV6-6; j_gene: TRBJ2-7; abundance: -; d_gene: TRBD1; CDR3nt: TGTGCCAGCAGTTTAGGACAGGGGGACTACGAGCAGTACTTC; CDR3aa: CASSLGQGDYEQYF
v_gene: TRBV7-2; j_gene: TRBJ2-7; abundance: -; d_gene: -; CDR3nt: TGTGCCAGCAGCTACCTGGGCCGGTACGAGCAGTACTTC; CDR3aa: CASSYLGRYEQYF
v_gene: TRBV11-3; j_gene: TRBJ2-5; abundance: -; d_gene: TRBD1; CDR3nt: TGTGCCAGCAGCCCCGGGACAGCCGAAGAGACCCAGTACTTC; CDR3aa: CASSPGTAEETQYF
v_gene: TRBV7-8; j_gene: TRBJ1-4; abundance: -; d_gene: -; CDR3nt: TGTGCCAGCAGCTTAGAATGGGCTGAAAAACTGTTTTTT; CDR3aa: CASSLEWAEKLFF
v_gene: TRBV7-2; j_gene: TRBJ1-2; abundance: once; d_gene: -; CDR3nt: TGTGCCAGCAGCTCCCGACAGGCTGAGAGCTATGGCTACACCTTC; CDR3aa: CASSSRQAESYGYTF
v_gene: TRBV11-2; j_gene: TRBJ1-1; abundance: -; d_gene: TRBD1; CDR3nt: TGTGCCAGCAGCAGCAGACAGGGATGGGGCACTGAAGCTTTCTTT; CDR3aa: CASSSRQGWGTEAFF
v_gene: TRBV9; j_gene: TRBJ1-1; abundance: -; d_gene: TRBD1; CDR3nt: TGTGCCAGCAGCGGGGACAGGTGGATGAACACTGAAGCTTTCTTT; CDR3aa: CASSGDRWMNTEAFF
v_gene: TRBV7-8; j_gene: TRBJ1-2; abundance: once; d_gene: TRBD1; CDR3nt: TGTGCCAGCAGCTTCCGGACAGGGGGGGTAGTCAGCAACTATGGCTACACCTTC; CDR3aa: CASSFRTGGVVSNYGYTF
v_gene: TRBV29-1; j_gene: TRBJ2-5; abundance: -; d_gene: -; CDR3nt: TGCAGCGGGGTCGGGGGAGGTGAGACCCAGTACTTC; CDR3aa: CSGVGGGETQYF